These 16 T cell receptor beta chains were sequenced from one sample in a study of blood T cell repertoires in COVID-19. Assay used: immunoSEQ multiplex PCR; TCRdb lists only in-frame clones, some missing. The sample lists around 68,000 clones, approximately 93% occurring once. Sample: peripheral blood. These receptors were obtained from a man aged 70 or older with active COVID-19.

V and J are TRBV15 and TRBJ1-2; D is possibly TRBD1 (6 bases). The CDR3 has 15 amino acids. The germline V gene has CDR1 LNHNV and CDR2 YYDKDF (reference sequence). V was trimmed by 0 bases and J by 1 base, leaving 9 bases between them. CDR3 nucleotides: TGTGCCACCAGCAGAGAACAGGGTGTTAACTATGGCTACACCTTC. It translates to CATSREQGVNYGYTF.

This clone was observed a single time. The CDR3 DNA follows: TGTGCCAGCAGACTTGACAGGGGATCGTACAATGAGCAGTTCTTC. This encodes CASRLDRGSYNEQFF. The J gene is TRBJ2-1, the V gene TRBV5-4, with 8 bases that match TRBD1. V was pared by 5 bases and J by 4 bases, with 8 bases of the junction left unmatched. This CDR3 comprises 15 residues. CDR1 is SGHNT, CDR2 YYREEE, per germline (reference sequence).

V gene TRBV9 combines with J gene TRBJ2-3; D gene unclear. Germline CDR1 is SGDLS and CDR2 is YYNGEE. The CDR3 is 14 amino acids. V was pared by 0 bases and J by 6 bases, with 11 bases between. DNA of the CDR3: TGTGCCAGCAGCGTAGCCCCCTTTTATGATACGCAGTATTTT. This sequence encodes CASSVAPFYDTQYF.

This clone showed up just once. V gene TRBV7-6 combines with J gene TRBJ2-2; 12 bases agree with TRBD2. CDR1 is SGHVS, CDR2 FNYEAQ, per germline. The CDR3 is 17 amino acids. Germline trimming cut 1 base from V and 6 bases from J; bases unmatched to any gene: 6. The CDR3 sequence is CASSLVVLAGGAGELFF. DNA for the CDR3: TGTGCCAGCAGCTTAGTCGTACTAGCGGGGGGAGCCGGGGAGCTGTTTTTT.

The chain employs TRBV5-4 and TRBJ2-5; D is uncertain. The germline V gene encodes CDR1 SGHNT and CDR2 YYREEE (reference sequence). V was trimmed by 3 bases and J by 5 bases, leaving 14 bases between them. CDR3 size: 14 residues. The CDR3: CASSSSVTKETQYF. The CDR3 coding sequence is TGTGCCAGCAGCTCGTCGGTCACCAAGGAGACCCAGTACTTC. The whole variable domain, filled in from reference TRBV5-4 and TRBJ2-5, reads ETGVTQSPTHLIKTRGQQVTLRCSSQSGHNTVSWYQQALGQGPQFIFQYYREEENGRGNFPPRFSGLQFPNYSSELNVNALELDDSALYLCASSSSVTKETQYFGPGTRLLVL.

This clone was detected once. This rearrangement joins TRBV5-1 to TRBJ2-7; TRBD2 matches at 7 bases. The CDR3 runs to 16 residues. V dropped 0 bases and J dropped 3; count of bases not matched to a gene: 9. Germline V CDR1 and CDR2: SGHRS, YFSETQ. CDR3 nucleotides: TGCGCCAGCAGCTTGGCAGTTGGAGCGGGGATCTACGAGCAGTACTTC. It codes for CASSLAVGAGIYEQYF. Complete variable domain (other parts from reference TRBV5-1 and TRBJ2-7): KAGVTQTPRYLIKTRGQQVTLSCSPISGHRSVSWYQQTPGQGLQFLFEYFSETQRNKGNFPGRFSGRQFSNSRSEMNVSTLELGDSALYLCASSLAVGAGIYEQYFGPGTRLTVT.

CDR3 nucleotide sequence: TGTGCCAGCAGCTTCTGGGACAGCCCTGAGCAGTTCTTC. This codes for CASSFWDSPEQFF. V and J are TRBV7-2 and TRBJ2-1; 7 bases are shared with TRBD1. This CDR3 is built from 13 residues. Germline CDR1 is SGHTA and CDR2 is FQGNSA. With 3 bases clipped from V and 9 bases from J, the junction kept 5 bases outside the gene matches. Filled out from reference TRBV7-2 and TRBJ2-1, the complete variable domain reads GAGVSQSPSNKVTEKGKDVELRCDPISGHTALYWYRQSLGQGLEFLIYFQGNSAPDKSGLPSDRFSAERTGGSVSTLTIQRTQQEDSAVYLCASSFWDSPEQFFGPGTRLTVL.

This chain uses TRBV4-2 with TRBJ1-1; the D gene is possibly TRBD1 (6 bases). CDR3 size: 15 residues. Germline values: CDR1 LGHNA, CDR2 YNFKEQ. The V gene lost 0 bases and the J gene lost 4 bases, with 12 bases spanning the gap. CDR3 sequence: CASSQENRALTEAFF. The CDR3 DNA reads as TGTGCCAGCAGCCAAGAGAACAGGGCCCTCACTGAAGCTTTCTTT.

The V call is TRBV5-6, the J call TRBJ2-5; 11 nucleotides match TRBD2. Trimming removed 0 bases from V and 5 bases from J; junction bases left unmatched: 9. The CDR3 spans 17 residues. In germline, CDR1 is SGHDT, CDR2 YYEEEE. The CDR3 sequence: CASSLAVLAGGLETQYF. The CDR3 nucleotides read TGTGCCAGCAGCTTGGCGGTCTTAGCGGGGGGGCTTGAGACCCAGTACTTC. The whole variable domain, remainder taken from reference TRBV5-6 and TRBJ2-5, is DAGVTQSPTHLIKTRGQQVTLRCSPKSGHDTVSWYQQALGQGPQFIFQYYEEEERQRGNFPDRFSGHQFPNYSSELNVNALLLGDSALYLCASSLAVLAGGLETQYFGPGTRLLVL.

V usage is TRBV7-7 and J usage is TRBJ1-1; D not certain. The CDR3 has 13 residues. Germline V gene data show CDR1 as SSHAT and CDR2 as FNYEAQ (reference sequence). Deletions cut 3 bases from V and 1 base from J, with 6 bases between. This chain's CDR3 is CASSLSENTEAFF. CDR3 sequence (DNA): TGTGCCAGCAGCTTGAGCGAGAACACTGAAGCTTTCTTT.

A word on this clone: The sample holds other DNA sequences that translate to the same CDR3. This chain joins TRBV7-3 and TRBJ2-1; 15 nucleotides match TRBD2. CDR1 and CDR2 (germline): SGHTA, FQGTGA. CDR3 length: 17 residues. J lost 0 bases, V lost 3 bases, and 0 bases had no gene match. DNA of the CDR3: TGTGCCAGCAGCTTGGGACTAGCGGGGGGCTCCTACAATGAGCAGTTCTTC. It translates to CASSLGLAGGSYNEQFF.

Worth noting for this clone: In the same sample, other DNA sequences code for this CDR3. This chain links TRBV6-5 with TRBJ1-5; D is unresolved. Looked up from germline, CDR1 is MNHEY and CDR2 is SVGAGI. V was clipped by 5 bases and J by 1 base, with 3 bases between them. The CDR3 totals 12 residues. The CDR3 loop reads CASSTSNQPQHF. The CDR3 DNA reads TGTGCCAGCAGTACAAGCAATCAGCCCCAGCATTTT.

There are a few counts of this clone. V is TRBV18 and J is TRBJ1-1; D gene ambiguous. The CDR3 contains 13 residues. Germline CDR1 reads KGHSH; CDR2 reads LQKENI. The germline V and J ends were trimmed by 3 bases and 4 bases, with 9 bases remaining between them. DNA for the CDR3: TGTGCCAGCTCACCCCAAATGGCCACTGAAGCTTTCTTT. It translates to CASSPQMATEAFF. The whole variable domain, remainder taken from reference TRBV18 and TRBJ1-1, is NAGVMQNPRHLVRRRGQEARLRCSPMKGHSHVYWYRQLPEEGLKFMVYLQKENIIDESGMPKERFSAEFPKEGPSILRIQQVVRGDSAAYFCASSPQMATEAFFGQGTRLTVV.

This clone was observed a single time. The chain is built from TRBV6-4 and TRBJ1-5; 7 nucleotides agree with TRBD1. CDR3 length equals 16 residues. In germline, CDR1 is MRHNA, CDR2 SNTAGT. V was pared by 5 bases and J by 0 bases, with 7 bases of the junction left unmatched. As DNA, the CDR3 is TGTGCCAGCAGTAATAGGGGGCTGAGTAGCAATCAGCCCCAGCATTTT. It encodes CASSNRGLSSNQPQHF.

The gene calls are TRBV6-2 or TRBV6-3 and TRBJ1-4; 8 positions agree with TRBD1. In germline, CDR1 is MNHEY, CDR2 SVGEGT. The V and J ends lost 2 bases and 3 bases, in that order; junction bases with no gene match: 5. The CDR3 length is 16 residues. CDR3 sequence reads: CASSYGQGASNEKLFF. The DNA of the CDR3 is TGTGCCAGCAGTTACGGTCAGGGGGCATCTAATGAAAAACTGTTTTTT.

This CDR3 is CAISETGGPETQYF. Written as DNA, the CDR3 is TGTGCCATCAGCGAAACAGGGGGACCAGAGACCCAGTACTTC. The chain joins TRBV10-3 to TRBJ2-5; 8 bases line up with TRBD1. V shed 6 bases and J 4 bases; nucleotides not matched to a gene: 7. Germline loops: CDR1 ENHRY, CDR2 SYGVKD. The CDR3 is 14 amino acids.